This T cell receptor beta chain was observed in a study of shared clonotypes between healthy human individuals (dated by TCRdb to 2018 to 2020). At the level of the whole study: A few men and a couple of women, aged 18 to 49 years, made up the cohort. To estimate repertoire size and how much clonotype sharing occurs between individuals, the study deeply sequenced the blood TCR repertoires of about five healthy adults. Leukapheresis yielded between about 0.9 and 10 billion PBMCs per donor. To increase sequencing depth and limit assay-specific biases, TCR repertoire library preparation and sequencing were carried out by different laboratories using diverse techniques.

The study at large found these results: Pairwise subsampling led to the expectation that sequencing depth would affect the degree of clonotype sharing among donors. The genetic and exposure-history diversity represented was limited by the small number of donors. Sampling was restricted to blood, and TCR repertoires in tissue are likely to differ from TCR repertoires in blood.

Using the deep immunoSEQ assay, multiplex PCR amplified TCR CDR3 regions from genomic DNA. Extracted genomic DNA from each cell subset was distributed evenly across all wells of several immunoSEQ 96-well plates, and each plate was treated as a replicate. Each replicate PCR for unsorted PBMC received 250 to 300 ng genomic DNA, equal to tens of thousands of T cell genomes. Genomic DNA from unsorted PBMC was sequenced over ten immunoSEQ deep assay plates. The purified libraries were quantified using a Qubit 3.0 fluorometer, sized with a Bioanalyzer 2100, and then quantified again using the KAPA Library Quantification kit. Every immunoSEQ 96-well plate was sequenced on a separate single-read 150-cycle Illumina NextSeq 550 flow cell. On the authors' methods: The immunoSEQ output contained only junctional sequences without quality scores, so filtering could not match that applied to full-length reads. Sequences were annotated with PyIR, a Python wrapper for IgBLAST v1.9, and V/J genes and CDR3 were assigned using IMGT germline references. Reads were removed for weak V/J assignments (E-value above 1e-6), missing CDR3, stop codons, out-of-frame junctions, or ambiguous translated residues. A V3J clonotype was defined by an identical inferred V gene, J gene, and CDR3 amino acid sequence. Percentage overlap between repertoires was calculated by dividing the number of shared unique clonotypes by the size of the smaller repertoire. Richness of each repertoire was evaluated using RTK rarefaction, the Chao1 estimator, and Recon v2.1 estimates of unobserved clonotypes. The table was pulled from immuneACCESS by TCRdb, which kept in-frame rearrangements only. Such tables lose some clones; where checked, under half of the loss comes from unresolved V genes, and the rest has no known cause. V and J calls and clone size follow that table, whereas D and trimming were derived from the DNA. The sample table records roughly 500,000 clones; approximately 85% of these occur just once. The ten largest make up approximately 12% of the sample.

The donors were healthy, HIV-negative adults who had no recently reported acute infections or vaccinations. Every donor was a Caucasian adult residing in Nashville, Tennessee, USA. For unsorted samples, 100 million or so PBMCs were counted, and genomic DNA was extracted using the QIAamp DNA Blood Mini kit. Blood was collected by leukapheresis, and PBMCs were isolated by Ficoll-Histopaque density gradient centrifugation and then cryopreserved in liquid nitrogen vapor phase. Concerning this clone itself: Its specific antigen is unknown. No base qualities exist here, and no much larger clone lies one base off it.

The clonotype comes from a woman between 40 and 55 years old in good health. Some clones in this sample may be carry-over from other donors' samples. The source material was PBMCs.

The CDR3 protein: CASSLDETQYF. The sequenced DNA is TGTGCCAGCAGCTTAGACGAGACCCAGTACTTC. Recombination linked TRBV7-2 to TRBJ2-5; a confident D gene designation cannot be given. Measured from the cysteine to the phenylalanine, the CDR3 is 11 residues long. The only DNA kept is the CDR3, 33 bases in frame from the first base. Based on the germline V gene, the CDR1 and CDR2 sequences are SGHTA and FQGNSA. The junction carries 2 bases between V and J, which are trimmed by 1 base and 5 bases respectively. The CDR3, completed at both ends by the reference TRBV7-2 and TRBJ2-5 genes, gives the full variable domain GAGVSQSPSNKVTEKGKDVELRCDPISGHTALYWYRQSLGQGLEFLIYFQGNSAPDKSGLPSDRFSAERTGGSVSTLTIQRTQQEDSAVYLCASSLDETQYFGPGTRLLVL.